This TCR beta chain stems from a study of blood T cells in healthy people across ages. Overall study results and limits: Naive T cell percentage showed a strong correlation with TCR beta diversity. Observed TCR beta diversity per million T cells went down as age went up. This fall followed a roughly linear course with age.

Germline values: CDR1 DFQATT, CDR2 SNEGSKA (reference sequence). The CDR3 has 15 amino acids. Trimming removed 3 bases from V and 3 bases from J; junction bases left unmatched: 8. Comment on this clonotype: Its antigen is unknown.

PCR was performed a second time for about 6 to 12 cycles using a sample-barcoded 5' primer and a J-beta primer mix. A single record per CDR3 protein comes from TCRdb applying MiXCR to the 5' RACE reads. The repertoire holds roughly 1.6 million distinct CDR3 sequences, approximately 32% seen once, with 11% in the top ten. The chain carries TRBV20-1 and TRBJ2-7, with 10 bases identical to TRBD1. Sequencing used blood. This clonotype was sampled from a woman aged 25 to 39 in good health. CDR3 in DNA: TGCAGTGCTAGGACCCGGGACAGGGGACTCTACGAGCAGTACTTC. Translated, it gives CSARTRDRGLYEQYF.